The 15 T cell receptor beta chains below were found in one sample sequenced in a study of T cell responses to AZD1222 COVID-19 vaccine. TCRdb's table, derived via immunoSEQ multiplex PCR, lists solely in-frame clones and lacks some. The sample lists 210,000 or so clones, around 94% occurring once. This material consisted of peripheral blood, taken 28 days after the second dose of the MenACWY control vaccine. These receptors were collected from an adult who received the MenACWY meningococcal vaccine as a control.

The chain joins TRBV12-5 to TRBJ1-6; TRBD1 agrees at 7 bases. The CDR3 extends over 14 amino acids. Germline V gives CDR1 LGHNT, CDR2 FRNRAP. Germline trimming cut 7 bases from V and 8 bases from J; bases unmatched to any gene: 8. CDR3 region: CASAQGGAYSPLHF. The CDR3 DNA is TGTGCTAGTGCCCAGGGGGGCGCGTATTCACCCCTCCACTTT.

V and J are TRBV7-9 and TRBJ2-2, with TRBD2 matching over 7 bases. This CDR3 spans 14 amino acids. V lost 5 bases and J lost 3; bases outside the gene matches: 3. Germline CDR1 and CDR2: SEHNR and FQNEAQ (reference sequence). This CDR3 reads CASSPAGDTGELFF. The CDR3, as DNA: TGTGCCAGCAGCCCCGCGGGGGACACCGGGGAGCTGTTTTTT.

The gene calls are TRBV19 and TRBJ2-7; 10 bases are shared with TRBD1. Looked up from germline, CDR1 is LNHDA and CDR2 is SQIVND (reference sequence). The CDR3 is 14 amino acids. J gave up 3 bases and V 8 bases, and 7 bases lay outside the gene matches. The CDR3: CASSRQGADYEQYF. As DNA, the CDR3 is TGTGCCAGTTCTCGACAGGGGGCGGACTACGAGCAGTACTTC.

The CDR3 loop reads CASSQGPPTEAFF. CDR3 sequence (DNA): TGTGCCAGCAGCCAGGGACCGCCCACTGAAGCTTTCTTT. The chain joins TRBV14 to TRBJ1-1; the D gene is possibly TRBD1 (5 bases). Trimming took 3 bases from V and 4 from J, leaving 9 bases between them. Germline CDR1 is SGHDN and CDR2 is FVKESK. The CDR3 runs 13 residues.

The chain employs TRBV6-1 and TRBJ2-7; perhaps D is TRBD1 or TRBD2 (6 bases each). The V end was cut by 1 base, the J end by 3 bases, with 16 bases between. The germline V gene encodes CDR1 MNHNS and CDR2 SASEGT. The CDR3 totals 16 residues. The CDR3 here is CASSEGVQGRGYEQYF. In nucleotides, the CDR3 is TGTGCCAGCAGTGAAGGAGTTCAGGGGCGGGGCTACGAGCAGTACTTC.

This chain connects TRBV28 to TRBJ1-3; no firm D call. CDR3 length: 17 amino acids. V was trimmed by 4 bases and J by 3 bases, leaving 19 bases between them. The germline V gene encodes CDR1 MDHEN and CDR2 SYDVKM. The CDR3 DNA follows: TGTGCCAGCAGTTCGACACAATATTCAGCGGATGGAAACACCATATATTTT. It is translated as CASSSTQYSADGNTIYF.

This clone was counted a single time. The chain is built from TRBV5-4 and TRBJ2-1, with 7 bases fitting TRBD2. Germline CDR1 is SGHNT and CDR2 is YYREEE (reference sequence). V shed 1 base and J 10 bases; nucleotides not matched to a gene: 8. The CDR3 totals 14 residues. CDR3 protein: CASSLRLAEGEQFF. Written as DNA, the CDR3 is TGTGCCAGCAGCTTGCGACTAGCCGAGGGCGAGCAGTTCTTC.

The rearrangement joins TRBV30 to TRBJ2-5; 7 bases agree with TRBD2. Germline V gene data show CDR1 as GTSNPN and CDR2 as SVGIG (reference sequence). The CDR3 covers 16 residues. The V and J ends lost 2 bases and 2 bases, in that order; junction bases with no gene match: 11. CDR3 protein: CAWSYNQASGQETQYF. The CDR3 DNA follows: TGTGCCTGGAGTTATAACCAAGCTAGCGGACAAGAGACCCAGTACTTC.

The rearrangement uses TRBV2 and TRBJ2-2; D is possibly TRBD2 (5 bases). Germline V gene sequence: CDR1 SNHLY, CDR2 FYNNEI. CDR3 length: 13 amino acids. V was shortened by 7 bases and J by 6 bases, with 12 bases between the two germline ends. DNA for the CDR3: TGTGCCAGCAAACGGGAAGGCGCCGGGGAGCTGTTTTTT. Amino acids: CASKREGAGELFF.

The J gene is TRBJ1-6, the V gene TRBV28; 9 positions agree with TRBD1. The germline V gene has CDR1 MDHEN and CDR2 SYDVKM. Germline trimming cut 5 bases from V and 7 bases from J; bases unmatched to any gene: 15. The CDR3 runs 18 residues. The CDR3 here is CASSPPSGTGRTNSPLHF. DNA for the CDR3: TGTGCCAGCAGTCCTCCATCCGGGACAGGGCGAACCAATTCACCCCTCCACTTT.

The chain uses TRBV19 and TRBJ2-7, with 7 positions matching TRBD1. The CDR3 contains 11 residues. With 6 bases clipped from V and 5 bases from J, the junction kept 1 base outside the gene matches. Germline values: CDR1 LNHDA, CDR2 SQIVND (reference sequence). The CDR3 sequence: CASRDRDEQYF. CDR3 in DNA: TGTGCCAGTAGAGACAGGGACGAGCAGTACTTC.

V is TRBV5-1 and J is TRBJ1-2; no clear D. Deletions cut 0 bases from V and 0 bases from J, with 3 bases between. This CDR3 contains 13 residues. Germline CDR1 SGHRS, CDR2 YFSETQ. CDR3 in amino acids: CASSLGSNYGYTF. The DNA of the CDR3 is TGCGCCAGCAGCTTGGGGTCTAACTATGGCTACACCTTC.

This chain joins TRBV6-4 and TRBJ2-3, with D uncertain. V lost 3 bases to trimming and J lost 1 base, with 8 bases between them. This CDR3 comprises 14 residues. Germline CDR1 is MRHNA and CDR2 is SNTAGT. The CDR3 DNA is TGTGCCAGCAGTGAGGCTTTTGGCACAGATACGCAGTATTTT. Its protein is CASSEAFGTDTQYF.

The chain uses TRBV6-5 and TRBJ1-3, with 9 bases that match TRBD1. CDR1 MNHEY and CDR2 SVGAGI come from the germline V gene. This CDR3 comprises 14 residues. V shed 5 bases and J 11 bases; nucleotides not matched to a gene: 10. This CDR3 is CASSRTGTGKAIYF. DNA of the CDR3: TGTGCCAGCAGTAGAACCGGGACAGGGAAAGCCATATATTTT.

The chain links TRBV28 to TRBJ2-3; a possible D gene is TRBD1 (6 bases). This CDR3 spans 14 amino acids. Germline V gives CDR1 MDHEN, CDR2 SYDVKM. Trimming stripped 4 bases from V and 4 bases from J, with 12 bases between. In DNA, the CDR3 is TGTGCCAGCAGTTCCCCAGGGGCGCCAGATACGCAGTATTTT. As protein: CASSSPGAPDTQYF. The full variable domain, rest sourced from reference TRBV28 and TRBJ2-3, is DVKVTQSSRYLVKRTGEKVFLECVQDMDHENMFWYRQDPGLGLRLIYFSYDVKMKEKGDIPEGYSVSREKKERFSLILESASTNQTSMYLCASSSPGAPDTQYFGPGTRLTVL.